Below, 4 T cell receptor beta chains from the same sample are listed, as sequenced in a study of cytomegalovirus exposure and HLA in healthy donors. 60 Vbeta and 13 Jbeta primers were used in PCR. The protocol was immunoSEQ multiplex PCR, while the TCRdb copy is restricted to in-frame clones and leaves out a portion. There are around 150,000 clones in the sample; 80% occur only once, and over 13% lies in the top ten. The sequencing sample was made of PBMCs. These receptors all stem from a woman between 40 and 50 years old in good health and CMV-seronegative.

This clone was counted once. The chain carries TRBV12-5 and TRBJ2-5; 11 bases line up with TRBD1. With V trimmed by 5 bases and J by 11 bases, 10 bases remained unmatched. The V gene's germline CDR1 is LGHNT and CDR2 FRNRAP. The CDR3 has 14 residues. CDR3 DNA: TGTGCTAGTGGTCAGGACAGGGGGCGGTATGAGCAGTACTTC. The encoded protein is CASGQDRGRYEQYF.

V gene TRBV5-8 combines with J gene TRBJ2-3; 9 bases align to TRBD1. The trim removed 4 bases at V and 4 bases at J, leaving 10 bases unmatched. The CDR3 totals 16 residues. Germline loops: CDR1 SGHTS, CDR2 YDEGEE. CDR3 DNA sequence: TGTGCCAGCAGCATGGGCTTTCGGACAGGGGCAGATACGCAGTATTTT. Its protein is CASSMGFRTGADTQYF.

As concerns this clone: Germline and junction disagree at one end, which may indicate a read error. The chain is built from TRBV5-1 and TRBJ2-6, with D possibly being TRBD2 (7 bases). Germline CDR1 is SGHRS and CDR2 is YFSETQ. The CDR3 totals 17 residues. As DNA, the CDR3 is TGCGCCAGCAGCCATGGGGGGGGCCGCTCTGGGGCCAACGGCCTGACTTTC. Protein: CASSHGGGRSGANGLTF.

The J gene is TRBJ1-5, the V gene TRBV28; 10 nucleotides match TRBD1. The J segment lost 4 bases and the V segment lost 7 bases, leaving 7 bases of the junction unmatched. The CDR3 is made up of 15 amino acids. CDR1 and CDR2 (germline): MDHEN, SYDVKM. CDR3 bases: TGTGCCAGCACCTCAGGGACAGGGGTTAATCAGCCCCAGCATTTT. It codes for CASTSGTGVNQPQHF.